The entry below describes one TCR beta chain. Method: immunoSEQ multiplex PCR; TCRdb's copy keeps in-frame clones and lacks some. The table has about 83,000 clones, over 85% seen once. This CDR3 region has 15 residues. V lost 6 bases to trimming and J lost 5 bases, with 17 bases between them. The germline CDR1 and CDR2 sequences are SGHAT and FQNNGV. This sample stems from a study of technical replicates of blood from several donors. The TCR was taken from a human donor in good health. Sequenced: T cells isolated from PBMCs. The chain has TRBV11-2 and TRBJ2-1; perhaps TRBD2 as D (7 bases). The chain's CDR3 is CASRSIGGRHNEQFF. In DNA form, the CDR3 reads TGTGCCAGCAGGTCCATCGGGGGGCGCCACAATGAGCAGTTCTTC.